The 11 T cell receptor beta chains below all came from one sample that was sequenced in a study of cytomegalovirus exposure and HLA in healthy donors. PCR was performed using 60 Vbeta and 13 Jbeta primers. TCRdb keeps only in-frame clones here, not all; method: immunoSEQ multiplex PCR. Of around 110,000 clones in the sample, over 65% were seen once. Source material: PBMCs. These receptors were obtained from a woman between 25 and 40 years old in good health and CMV-seronegative.

This chain connects TRBV2 to TRBJ1-5; 8 bases line up with TRBD1. In germline, CDR1 is SNHLY, CDR2 FYNNEI. Germline trimming cut 6 bases from V and 6 bases from J; bases unmatched to any gene: 10. This CDR3 is built from 15 residues. The CDR3 sequence: CASREPDRESQPQHF. CDR3 sequence (DNA): TGTGCCAGCAGAGAACCGGACAGGGAGAGTCAGCCCCAGCATTTT. Full variable domain (rest looked up from reference TRBV2 and TRBJ1-5): EPEVTQTPSHQVTQMGQEVILRCVPISNHLYFYWYRQILGQKVEFLVSFYNNEISEKSEIFDDQFSVERPDGSNFTLKIRSTKLEDSAMYFCASREPDRESQPQHFGDGTRLSIL.

This clone was picked up many times. This sequence joins TRBV4-3 and TRBJ1-4, with 9 bases matching TRBD1. Germline V gives CDR1 LGHNA, CDR2 YSLEER. V gave up 0 bases and J gave up 6 bases; unmatched junction bases: 5. There are 16 residues in the CDR3. The CDR3 spells CASSQEIGTGYEKLFF. CDR3 nucleotides: TGCGCCAGCAGCCAAGAAATCGGGACAGGGTATGAAAAACTGTTTTTT.

V usage is TRBV5-1 and J usage is TRBJ1-4; TRBD1 agrees at 7 bases. V was clipped by 2 bases and J by 3 bases; unmatched bases: 4. There are 15 residues in the CDR3. Germline values: CDR1 SGHRS, CDR2 YFSETQ. CDR3 protein: CASSLGQDSNEKLFF. The CDR3 nucleotides are TGCGCCAGCAGCTTAGGACAGGACTCTAATGAAAAACTGTTTTTT.

V is TRBV11-2 and J is TRBJ2-3, with unresolved D. The CDR3 has 12 residues. Germline CDR1 reads SGHAT; CDR2 reads FQNNGV. Trimming took 8 bases from V and 6 from J, leaving 12 bases between them. The CDR3 loop is CASSQPGDTQYF. DNA of the CDR3: TGTGCCAGCTCCCAACCCGGGGATACGCAGTATTTT.

The genes are TRBV7-9 and TRBJ2-7; 8 nucleotides line up with TRBD1. This CDR3 region has 16 residues. Germline lookup yields CDR1 SEHNR and CDR2 FQNEAQ (reference sequence). V lost 5 bases, J lost 5 bases, and 14 bases stayed unmatched. CDR3 protein: CASSPTPGGVGNEQYF. The CDR3 nucleotides are TGTGCCAGCAGCCCTACCCCAGGGGGCGTAGGGAACGAGCAGTACTTC.

CDR3 in amino acids: CATSRDLVQSNEKLFF. Here the CDR3 DNA reads TGTGCCACCAGCAGAGATCTTGTACAGAGTAATGAAAAACTGTTTTTT. This rearrangement joins TRBV15 to TRBJ1-4; D not certain. Germline V gives CDR1 LNHNV, CDR2 YYDKDF (reference sequence). V was shortened by 0 bases and J by 4 bases, with 12 bases between the two germline ends. The CDR3 is made up of 16 amino acids.

J is TRBJ1-1 and V is TRBV6-4; 7 bases align to TRBD1. Looked up from germline, CDR1 is MRHNA and CDR2 is SNTAGT. With V trimmed by 6 bases and J by 3 bases, 4 bases remained unmatched. The length of the CDR3 is 13 residues. The DNA of the CDR3 is TGTGCCAGCAGCCTCACAGGGGACACTGAAGCTTTCTTT. Protein: CASSLTGDTEAFF.

The chain employs TRBV6-4 and TRBJ2-5, with D hard to call. CDR1 and CDR2 from the germline V gene are MRHNA and SNTAGT. This CDR3 comprises 13 residues. Trimming removed 4 bases at V and 2 bases at J, with 8 bases between. The CDR3 region is CASSATGQETQYF. The CDR3 DNA follows: TGTGCCAGCAGTGCGACTGGGCAAGAGACCCAGTACTTC.

V and J are TRBV9 and TRBJ2-2, with D unclear. CDR3 length equals 16 residues. V was pared by 2 bases and J by 0 bases, with 11 bases between. Germline V gene data show CDR1 as SGDLS and CDR2 as YYNGEE. For the CDR3, the DNA is TGTGCCAGCAGCGTTGGGCATCCAGCGAACACCGGGGAGCTGTTTTTT. This encodes CASSVGHPANTGELFF.

V usage is TRBV4-3 and J usage is TRBJ1-1; 8 bases align to TRBD1. Per germline, CDR1 LGHNA and CDR2 YSLEER. With 2 bases clipped from V and 7 bases from J, the junction kept 12 bases outside the gene matches. The CDR3 sequence is 16 residues long. CDR3 DNA: TGCGCCAGCAGCCAACTAGCACCGGACAGGGCCGGTGAAGCTTTCTTT. This sequence encodes CASSQLAPDRAGEAFF.

The J gene is TRBJ1-6, the V gene TRBV28, with D perhaps TRBD1 (6 bases). Germline assignment: CDR1 MDHEN and CDR2 SYDVKM. The CDR3 has 13 residues. Trimming took 10 bases from V and 8 from J, leaving 15 bases between them. The CDR3 region is CATRGGSDSPLHF. The CDR3 DNA reads TGTGCCACCAGGGGAGGGTCTGATTCACCCCTCCACTTT.